A selection of T cell receptor beta chains follows, all from one sample in a study of cytotoxic CD8 clonotypes in ibrutinib-treated CLL. The table came from immunoSEQ multiplex PCR; TCRdb's copy has only in-frame clones and leaves some out. The sample lists some 29,000 clones; roughly 62% were seen once. The input for sequencing was PBMCs, taken before ibrutinib treatment. The source of these receptors is a human donor with chronic lymphocytic leukemia. The CDR3 runs from the conserved cysteine through the conserved F or W. D genes are given only for firm matches. Not all rows give a size; the values are once, few, many and, for expanded clones, a class.

DNA: TGTGCCAGCAGCGCGTCATCCCAAACCGAGACCCAGTACTTC
CDR3: CASSASSQTETQYF
D: .
J: TRBJ2-5
V: TRBV9
size: .

DNA: TGCGCCAGCAGCCCGGGGGCAGGGCCCAACTATGGCTACACCTTC
CDR3: CASSPGAGPNYGYTF
D: .
J: TRBJ1-2
V: TRBV5-1
size: .

DNA: TGCGCCAGCAGCCCTCGCGGGGCTTTGGGGGAGCTGTTTTTT
CDR3: CASSPRGALGELFF
D: .
J: TRBJ2-2
V: TRBV5-1
size: .

DNA: TGTGCCAGCAGCCTTAGCTTCTACGAGCAGTACTTC
CDR3: CASSLSFYEQYF
D: .
J: TRBJ2-7
V: TRBV7-9
size: .

DNA: TGTGCCAGTAGGGCCCCAACAGGGGGCGGCTATGGCTACACCTTC
CDR3: CASRAPTGGGYGYTF
D: TRBD1
J: TRBJ1-2
V: TRBV19
size: .

DNA: TGTGCCAGCAGAGGACAGGCTCAAACTGGAAACACCATATATTTT
CDR3: CASRGQAQTGNTIYF
D: TRBD1
J: TRBJ1-3
V: TRBV27
size: .

DNA: TGCGCCAGCAGCTTGGGCGGAGAAGAGACCCAGTACTTC
CDR3: CASSLGGEETQYF
D: .
J: TRBJ2-5
V: TRBV5-1
size: .

DNA: TGTGCCAGCAGCTTAGATGCAGGGCGGGACACCGGGGAGCTGTTTTTT
CDR3: CASSLDAGRDTGELFF
D: .
J: TRBJ2-2
V: TRBV11-2
size: few

DNA: TGTGCCAGCAGTTGGGACGTCCAAGAGACCCAGTACTTC
CDR3: CASSWDVQETQYF
D: .
J: TRBJ2-5
V: TRBV6-1
size: .

DNA: TGTGCCAGCAGCCCCGTAGGGGGGAGTGTCACAGATACGCAGTATTTT
CDR3: CASSPVGGSVTDTQYF
D: .
J: TRBJ2-3
V: TRBV11-2
size: .